The rows below give T cell receptor beta chains drawn from one sample of a study of blood T cell repertoires in COVID-19. Data came from immunoSEQ multiplex PCR; TCRdb stores just in-frame clones and leaves some out. The sample has about 100,000 clones, 70% to 80% seen once. Specimen: peripheral blood. The receptors derive from a man aged 65-85 years with active or convalescent COVID-19. The CDR3 runs from the conserved cysteine through the conserved F or W. Each record gives: clone size, J gene, V gene, D gene, CDR3 protein, CDR3 DNA. D genes are given only for firm matches. For some rows the clone size is stated as once, few or many, or as a class when expanded; others skip it.

clone_size: NA; j_call: TRBJ1-5; v_call: TRBV7-9; d_call: NA; cdr3_aa: CASSLERSNQPQHF; cdr3_nt: TGTGCCAGCAGCTTAGAGAGGAGCAATCAGCCCCAGCATTTT
clone_size: NA; j_call: TRBJ2-5; v_call: TRBV4-2; d_call: TRBD2; cdr3_aa: CASSSGSEAETQYF; cdr3_nt: TGTGCCAGCAGCAGCGGGAGTGAAGCGGAGACCCAGTACTTC
clone_size: NA; j_call: TRBJ2-5; v_call: TRBV7-9; d_call: TRBD1; cdr3_aa: CASSLEDQGARETQYF; cdr3_nt: TGTGCCAGCAGCTTAGAAGATCAGGGGGCCAGGGAGACCCAGTACTTC
clone_size: NA; j_call: TRBJ2-1; v_call: TRBV5-1; d_call: TRBD2; cdr3_aa: CASSFREGVYNEQFF; cdr3_nt: TGCGCCAGCAGCTTTCGGGAGGGCGTTTACAATGAGCAGTTCTTC
clone_size: NA; j_call: TRBJ1-1; v_call: TRBV6-5; d_call: TRBD1; cdr3_aa: CASSLRTGLNTEAFF; cdr3_nt: TGTGCCAGCAGTCTTCGGACAGGGCTGAACACTGAAGCTTTCTTT
clone_size: NA; j_call: TRBJ2-1; v_call: TRBV4-2; d_call: TRBD2; cdr3_aa: CASSQTSGAYNEQFF; cdr3_nt: TGTGCCAGCAGCCAGACTAGCGGGGCTTACAATGAGCAGTTCTTC
clone_size: NA; j_call: TRBJ1-1; v_call: TRBV18; d_call: NA; cdr3_aa: CASSPPGRVTEAFF; cdr3_nt: TGTGCCAGCTCACCACCAGGGCGGGTCACTGAAGCTTTCTTT
clone_size: NA; j_call: TRBJ2-1; v_call: TRBV5-1; d_call: NA; cdr3_aa: CASSFRQVRSGEQFF; cdr3_nt: TGCGCCAGCAGCTTCCGACAAGTCCGGTCTGGTGAGCAGTTCTTC
clone_size: once; j_call: TRBJ1-1; v_call: TRBV14; d_call: NA; cdr3_aa: CASSQYRRGATEAFF; cdr3_nt: TGTGCCAGCAGCCAATATCGGCGGGGAGCCACTGAAGCTTTCTTT
clone_size: NA; j_call: TRBJ1-2; v_call: TRBV29-1; d_call: TRBD1; cdr3_aa: CSVDPTGRGGYTF; cdr3_nt: TGCAGCGTTGATCCGACAGGGCGGGGTGGCTACACCTTC
clone_size: NA; j_call: TRBJ2-3; v_call: TRBV7-2; d_call: TRBD2; cdr3_aa: CASSPRAGFTDTQYF; cdr3_nt: TGTGCCAGCAGCCCCCGAGCGGGGTTTACAGATACGCAGTATTTT
clone_size: NA; j_call: TRBJ2-3; v_call: TRBV4-1; d_call: TRBD2; cdr3_aa: CASSRASSGGADTQYF; cdr3_nt: TGCGCCAGCAGCCGGGCATCTAGCGGGGGGGCCGATACGCAGTATTTT